This T cell receptor (beta chain) was found in a study of T cells in localized non-small cell lung cancer. Some clones are missing from TCRdb's copy, which holds only in-frame ones; the method was immunoSEQ multiplex PCR. The sample lists over 40,000 clones, approximately 88% occurring once. From germline, CDR1 is GTSNPN and CDR2 SVGIG (reference sequence). CDR3 length: 10 residues. The V end was cut by 7 bases, the J end by 3 bases, with 7 bases between. The gene calls are TRBV30 and TRBJ2-7, with D uncertain. The sample was peripheral blood mononuclear cells, taken before any cancer treatment. The source is a man aged 40 to 70 with stage III lung adenocarcinoma. CDR3 in DNA: TGTGCCTTAGGCCTCTACGAGCAGTACTTC. Its translation: CALGLYEQYF.